Included here is one T cell receptor (beta chain) sequence, with context. Its antigen is still unknown. Base qualities are not provided; no much larger clone lies one nucleotide away. The entry originates in a study of T-cell reconstitution after alpha-beta-depleted transplantation in children (dated by TCRdb to the mid-2010s). With regard to the full study: Using TCR repertoire profiling, the study followed T-cell immune reconstitution in a quantitative way in children after TCRalphabeta/CD19-depleted allogeneic hematopoietic cell transplantation. The full study reports these points: Apparently early alphabetaT-cell count recovery about two months after transplant reportedly relied on only several hundred rapidly expanded clones derived from non-depleted graft cells. Over the following months the frequencies of hyperexpanded clones went down, and after one year T-cell counts and TCRbeta diversity were mostly credited to newly produced T cells. In some patients, the high TCRbeta diversity seen at day 60 was put down to recipient T cells and intrathymic progenitors that had survived conditioning.

The sample's treatment or condition label, in plain terms: allogeneic hematopoietic cell transplantation with graft depleted of TCRalphabeta T cells and CD19 B cells. The children who served as transplant recipients had been given grafts of TCRalphabeta/CD19-depleted allogeneic hematopoietic cells. Receptors were amplified or captured by PCR. Sequenced using an Illumina HiSeq 2500. Molecular barcoding was employed in the preparation of TCR libraries, with unique molecular identifiers being used to normalize TCRbeta repertoire quantification. The public sequencing data were trimmed at Q25 with fastp and processed into clonotypes with MiXCR by TCRdb, which kept only in-frame beta chains. CDR3 protein sequences are deduplicated, and each keeps its most common genes and DNA. The sample records almost 500,000 distinct CDR3 sequences, about 11% of which are singletons. Around 2% of the sample goes to the ten largest clones.

Based on the germline V gene (reference sequence), the CDR1 and CDR2 sequences are GTSNPN and SVGIG. The CDR3 holds 14 amino acids from the cysteine to the phenylalanine. This entry keeps only the CDR3 DNA: 42 bases, framed from base 1. V and J are truncated by 1 base and 1 base respectively, leaving an intervening sequence of 8 bases. The sequence links TRBV30 to TRBJ2-1; the D gene cannot be resolved reliably. This TCR was recovered from a child younger than 10 with inherited bone marrow failure, due to receive a stem cell transplant. The sequencing used PBMCs, collected before TCRalphabeta/CD19-depleted stem cell transplant. The CDR3 here reads CAWSGVGSYNEQFF. The nucleotides are TGTGCCTGGAGTGGGGTTGGATCCTACAATGAGCAGTTCTTC.